The present T cell receptor beta chain was sequenced within a study of blood T cell repertoires in COVID-19 (dated by TCRdb to 2019 to 2021). General notes on the study: Samples from collaborators originated in the United States, Italy and Spain and spanned both the acute and convalescent phases of COVID-19. Deeply sampled blood TCRbeta repertoires from subjects exposed to, actively infected with, or recovered from COVID-19 were included in the dataset. A de-identified subject ID, COVID-19 status, age in years and sex were almost always included in the sample metadata. The samples were drawn from two sources: the first 160 participants of the ongoing ImmuneRACE study, and over 950 subjects contributed by 6 global collaborators. The material from the prospective study consisted of cDNA or gDNA derived from T cells, B-cell-depleted T cells, or PBMCs. Where HLA class I and class II types were available, the types were taken from metadata supplied by the sample provider, not from assay-based typing. A freely available public database, intended as a resource for researchers studying the immune response to SARS-CoV-2, is where the repertoires were released. What the study reported, not specific to this receptor: How much clinical and demographic metadata was included differed by source and by participant, and the metadata was provided uncurated.

V sheds 6 bases and J sheds 4 bases, leaving 16 bases between their ends. The germline V gene yields MNHEY for CDR1 and SVGAGI for CDR2. The CDR3 goes from the cysteine to the phenylalanine over 14 residues. CDR3 DNA is the only sequence kept; it has 42 bases, read in frame from the first base. TCRbeta CDR3 regions were amplified from genomic DNA by means of the immunoSEQ Assay, a bias-controlled multiplex PCR. On the study's bioinformatics: Nucleated cell counts per sample were estimated from amplification of reference gene primers within the assay. To quantify the absolute abundance of each unique TCRbeta CDR3 rearrangement, sequence reads were collapsed and filtered. For each sample, productive Simpson clonality was calculated as the square root of Simpson's diversity index over productive rearrangements. This immuneACCESS table, as held by TCRdb, lists in-frame sequences with V and J called but not all clones. Of the missing ones, under half trace to an unresolved V gene in checked studies; the others have no known cause. The V and J calls and clone size were taken over from that table, and D and trimming were inferred from the DNA. Within this sample are over 50,000 clones, with more than 70% of them counted one time only. Clones ranked in the top ten supply roughly 16% of the sample.

At one collaborating source in Seattle, patients were enrolled during active infection and were followed longitudinally through the course of disease. Whole blood was collected in K2EDTA tubes by collaborating institutions according to the institutions' own protocols. Collaborator samples were shipped for TCRbeta analysis as frozen whole blood, isolated PBMCs, or DNA extracted from either sample type. Comments on this clone: What this receptor recognizes is not known. There are no base qualities to consult, and no much larger clone falls within one base.

Specimen: peripheral blood. The rearrangement combines TRBV6-5 with TRBJ2-7; TRBD2 could be the D gene, as 5 bases match. The sequence came from a man between 60 and 75 years old with COVID-19, enrolled during active disease. The encoded CDR3 is CASRPGSDGYEQYF. The DNA sequence reads TGTGCCAGCAGGCCGGGGTCTGACGGGTACGAGCAGTACTTC.